The source of this T cell receptor beta chain is a study of shared clonotypes between healthy human individuals. Study details: Sampling drew on donors who were two women and a few men aged 18 to 49. The study, taken as a whole, reports: Since donors were few, the genetic and exposure-history diversity represented was limited. Among donors, clonotype sharing was expected to be affected by sequencing depth.

In the source study's methods: Filtering of immunoSEQ junctional sequences could not match full-length read filtering. The protocol was immunoSEQ multiplex PCR, while the TCRdb copy is restricted to in-frame clones and leaves out a portion. V, J and clone size reflect that table, while D and trimming were determined from the DNA. Here the sample spans over 850,000 clones, approximately 80% being singletons. In regard to this clone: Its matching antigen is unknown.

V lost 1 base, J lost 6 bases, and 5 bases stayed unmatched. The CDR3 has 14 amino acids. Per germline, CDR1 KGHSH and CDR2 LQKENI. J is TRBJ1-2 and V is TRBV18, with TRBD1 matching over 7 bases. This TCR came from a man aged 18-30 years in good health. Some clones in this sample may be carry-over from other donors' samples. Sequencing was done on a sample of memory CD4+ T cells from PBMCs. Subset given: CD45RA-negative fraction. This chain's CDR3 is CASSPRTGEHGYTF. The CDR3 DNA reads as TGTGCCAGCTCACCACGCACAGGGGAACATGGCTACACCTTC.